This TCR beta chain was obtained from a study of T cell responses to AZD1222 COVID-19 vaccine. About this clone itself: The antigen is not known.

Study-level findings and limits: Spike-specific TCR breadth and depth rose after two AZD1222 doses. Reportedly, close to half of spike-specific TCRs are directed against unmutated variant regions. Donors were chiefly white British, with a greater number of females, and clonal diversity was perhaps underestimated.

TCRdb's table, derived via immunoSEQ multiplex PCR, lists solely in-frame clones and lacks some. The sample carries 120,000 to 150,000 clones, roughly 87% recorded once. Sample: peripheral blood, taken 28 days after the second dose of the MenACWY control vaccine. This sequence was found in an adult who received the MenACWY meningococcal vaccine as a control.

The CDR3 sequence: CASSRSHGDTQYF. The CDR3 bases are TGCGCCAGCAGTCGTTCACACGGGGATACGCAGTATTTT. The chain is built from TRBV4-3 and TRBJ2-3; D uncertain. The germline V gene has CDR1 LGHNA and CDR2 YSLEER. The germline V and J ends were trimmed by 6 bases and 6 bases, with 13 bases remaining between them. The CDR3 runs to 13 residues.